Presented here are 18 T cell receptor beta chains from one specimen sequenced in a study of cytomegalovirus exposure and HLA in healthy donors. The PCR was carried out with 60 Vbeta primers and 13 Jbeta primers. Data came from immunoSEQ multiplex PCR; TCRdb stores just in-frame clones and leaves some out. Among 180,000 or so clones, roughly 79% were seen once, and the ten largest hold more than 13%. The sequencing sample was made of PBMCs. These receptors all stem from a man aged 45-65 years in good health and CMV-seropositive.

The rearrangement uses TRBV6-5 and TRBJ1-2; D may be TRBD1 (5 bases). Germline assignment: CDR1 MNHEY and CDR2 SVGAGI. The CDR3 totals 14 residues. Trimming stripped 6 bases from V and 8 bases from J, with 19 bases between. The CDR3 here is CASRAQGSSQGYTF. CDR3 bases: TGTGCCAGCAGAGCGCAGGGCAGTTCCCAAGGCTACACCTTC.

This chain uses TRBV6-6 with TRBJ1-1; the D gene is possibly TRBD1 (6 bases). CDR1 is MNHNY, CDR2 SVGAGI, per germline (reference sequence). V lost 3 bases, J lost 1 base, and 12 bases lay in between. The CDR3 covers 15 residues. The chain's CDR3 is CASSYKDSSNTEAFF. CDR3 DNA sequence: TGTGCCAGCAGTTATAAGGACAGTTCGAACACTGAAGCTTTCTTT.

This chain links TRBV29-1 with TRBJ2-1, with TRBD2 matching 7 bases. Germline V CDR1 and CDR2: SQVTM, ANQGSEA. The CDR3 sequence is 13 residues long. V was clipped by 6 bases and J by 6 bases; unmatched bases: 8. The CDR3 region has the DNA TGCAGCGTGGGGACTATCCGGGGCAATGAGCAGTTCTTC. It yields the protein CSVGTIRGNEQFF.

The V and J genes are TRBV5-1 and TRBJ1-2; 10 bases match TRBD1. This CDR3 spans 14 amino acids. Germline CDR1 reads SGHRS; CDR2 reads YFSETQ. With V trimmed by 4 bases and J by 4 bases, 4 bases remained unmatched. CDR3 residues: CASSLTGGAYGYTF. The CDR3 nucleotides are TGCGCCAGCAGCCTGACAGGGGGCGCCTATGGCTACACCTTC.

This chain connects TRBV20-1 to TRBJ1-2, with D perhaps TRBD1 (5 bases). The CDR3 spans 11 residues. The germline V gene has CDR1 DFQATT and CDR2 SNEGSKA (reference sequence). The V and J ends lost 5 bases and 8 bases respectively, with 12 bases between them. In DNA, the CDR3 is TGCAGTGCTGCGGGGGGGGTCGGCTACACCTTC. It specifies CSAAGGVGYTF.

The CDR3, as DNA: TGTGCCAGCAGTTACTCGGGGCTGGACACCGGGGAGCTGTTTTTT. This translates into CASSYSGLDTGELFF. The V call is TRBV6-5, the J call TRBJ2-2; TRBD1 is a possible D gene (5 bases). Trimming pared 0 bases from V and 3 bases from J, leaving 8 bases between. Per the germline V gene, CDR1 is MNHEY and CDR2 is SVGAGI. The CDR3 runs to 15 residues.

CDR3 bases: TGTGCCAGCAGTCAGCCTGCAGGGGGCGGTCAGCCCCAGCATTTT. Translating gives CASSQPAGGGQPQHF. V gene TRBV28 combines with J gene TRBJ1-5; 8 bases fit TRBD1. With 5 bases clipped from V and 6 bases from J, the junction kept 9 bases outside the gene matches. The germline CDR1 and CDR2 sequences are MDHEN and SYDVKM. The CDR3 loop spans 15 amino acids.

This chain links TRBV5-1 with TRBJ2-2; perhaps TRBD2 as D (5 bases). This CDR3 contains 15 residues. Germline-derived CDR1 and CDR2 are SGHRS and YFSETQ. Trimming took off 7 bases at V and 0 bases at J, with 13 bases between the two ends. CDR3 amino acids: CASGGATANTGELFF. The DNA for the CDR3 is TGCGCCAGCGGAGGCGCCACAGCGAACACCGGGGAGCTGTTTTTT.

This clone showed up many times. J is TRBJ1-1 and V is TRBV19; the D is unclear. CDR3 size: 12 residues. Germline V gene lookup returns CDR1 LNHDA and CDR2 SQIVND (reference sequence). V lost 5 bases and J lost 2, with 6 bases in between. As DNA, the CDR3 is TGTGCCAGTAGTTTCGTCAACACTGAAGCTTTCTTT. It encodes CASSFVNTEAFF.

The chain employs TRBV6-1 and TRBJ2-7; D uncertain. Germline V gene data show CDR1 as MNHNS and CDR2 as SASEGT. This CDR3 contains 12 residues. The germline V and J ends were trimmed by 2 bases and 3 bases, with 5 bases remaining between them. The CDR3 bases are TGTGCCAGCAGTGAACACAGCTACGAGCAGTACGTC. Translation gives CASSEHSYEQYV.

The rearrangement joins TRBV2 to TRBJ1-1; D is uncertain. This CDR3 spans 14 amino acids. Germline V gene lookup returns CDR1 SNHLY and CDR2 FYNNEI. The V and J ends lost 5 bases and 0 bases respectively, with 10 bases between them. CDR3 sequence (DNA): TGTGCCAGCAGTTCATGGGGAGTGAACACTGAAGCTTTCTTT. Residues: CASSSWGVNTEAFF.

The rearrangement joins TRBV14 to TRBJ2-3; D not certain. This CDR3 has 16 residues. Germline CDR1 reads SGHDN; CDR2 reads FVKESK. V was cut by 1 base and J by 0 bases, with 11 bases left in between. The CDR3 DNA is TGTGCCAGCAGCCAAGCCTCCGGGTTTAGCACAGATACGCAGTATTTT. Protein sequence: CASSQASGFSTDTQYF.

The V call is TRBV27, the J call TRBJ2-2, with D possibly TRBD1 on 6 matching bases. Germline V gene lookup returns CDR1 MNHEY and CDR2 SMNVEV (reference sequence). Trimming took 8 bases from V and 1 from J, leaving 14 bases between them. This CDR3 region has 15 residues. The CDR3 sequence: CASAPLDRNTGELFF. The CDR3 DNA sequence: TGTGCCAGCGCGCCGTTGGACAGGAACACCGGGGAGCTGTTTTTT.

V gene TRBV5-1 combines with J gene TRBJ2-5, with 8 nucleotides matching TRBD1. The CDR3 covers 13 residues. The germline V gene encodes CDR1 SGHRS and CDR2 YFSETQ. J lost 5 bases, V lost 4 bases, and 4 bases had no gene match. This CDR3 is CASSNRGMETQYF. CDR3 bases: TGCGCCAGCAGCAACAGGGGGATGGAGACCCAGTACTTC.

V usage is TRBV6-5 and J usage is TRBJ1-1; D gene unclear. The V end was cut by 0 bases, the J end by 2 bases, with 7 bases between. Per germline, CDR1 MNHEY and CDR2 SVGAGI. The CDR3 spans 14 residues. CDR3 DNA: TGTGCCAGCAGTTACTCGGTGCGAAACACTGAAGCTTTCTTT. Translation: CASSYSVRNTEAFF.

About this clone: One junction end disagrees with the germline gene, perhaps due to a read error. The DNA for the CDR3 is TGCGCCGGCAGTACCTTGAGGGGGGGCCCGAGGGAGCAGTACTTC. As protein: CAGSTLRGGPREQYF. This chain joins TRBV10-1 and TRBJ2-7; D may be TRBD2 (7 bases). The CDR3 loop spans 15 amino acids. Germline V CDR1 and CDR2: WNHNN, SYGVQD (reference sequence).

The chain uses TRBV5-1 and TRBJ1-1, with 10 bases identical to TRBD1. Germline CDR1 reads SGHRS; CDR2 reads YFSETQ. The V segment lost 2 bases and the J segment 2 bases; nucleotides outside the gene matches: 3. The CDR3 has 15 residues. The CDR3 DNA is TGCGCCAGCAGCTTTACGACAGGGGGCAACACTGAAGCTTTCTTT. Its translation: CASSFTTGGNTEAFF. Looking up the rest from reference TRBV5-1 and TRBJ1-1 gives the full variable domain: KAGVTQTPRYLIKTRGQQVTLSCSPISGHRSVSWYQQTPGQGLQFLFEYFSETQRNKGNFPGRFSGRQFSNSRSEMNVSTLELGDSALYLCASSFTTGGNTEAFFGQGTRLTVV.

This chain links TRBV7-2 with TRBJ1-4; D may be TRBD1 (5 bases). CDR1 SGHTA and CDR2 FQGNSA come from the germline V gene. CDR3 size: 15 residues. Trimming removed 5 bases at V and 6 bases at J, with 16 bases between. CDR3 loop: CASSAGQAGHEKLFF. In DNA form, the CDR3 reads TGTGCCAGCAGCGCCGGGCAAGCGGGGCATGAAAAACTGTTTTTT.